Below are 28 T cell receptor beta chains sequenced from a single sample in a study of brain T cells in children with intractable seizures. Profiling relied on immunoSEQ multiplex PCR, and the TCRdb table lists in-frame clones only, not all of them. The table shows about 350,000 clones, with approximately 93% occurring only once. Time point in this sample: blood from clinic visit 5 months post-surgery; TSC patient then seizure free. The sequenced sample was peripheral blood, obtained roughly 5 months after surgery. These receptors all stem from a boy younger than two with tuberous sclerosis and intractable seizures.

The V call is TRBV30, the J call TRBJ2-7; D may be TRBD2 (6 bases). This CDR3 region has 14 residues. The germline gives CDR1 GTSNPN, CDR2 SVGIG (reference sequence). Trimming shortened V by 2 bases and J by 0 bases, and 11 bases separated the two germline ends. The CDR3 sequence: CAWSWGESSYEQYF. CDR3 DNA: TGTGCCTGGAGTTGGGGGGAGAGCTCCTACGAGCAGTACTTC.

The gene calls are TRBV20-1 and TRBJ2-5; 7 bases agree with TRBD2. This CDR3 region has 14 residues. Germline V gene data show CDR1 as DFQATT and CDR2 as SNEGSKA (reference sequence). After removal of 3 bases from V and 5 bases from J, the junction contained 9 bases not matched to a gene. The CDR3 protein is CSASRREGRETQYF. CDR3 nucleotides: TGCAGTGCTAGTAGGAGGGAGGGCCGCGAGACCCAGTACTTC.

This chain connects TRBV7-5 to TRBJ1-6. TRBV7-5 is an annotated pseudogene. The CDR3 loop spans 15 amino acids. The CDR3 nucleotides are TGTGCCGGAGATATCACGGCTCGGTGTAATTCACCCCTCCACTTT. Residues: CAGDITARCNSPLHF.

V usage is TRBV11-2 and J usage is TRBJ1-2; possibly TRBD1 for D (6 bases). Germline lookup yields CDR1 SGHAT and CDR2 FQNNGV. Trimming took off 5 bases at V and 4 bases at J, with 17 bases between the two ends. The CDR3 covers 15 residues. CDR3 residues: CASSVDRSLAYGYTF. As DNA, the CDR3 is TGTGCCAGCAGCGTCGACAGGTCCCTCGCCTATGGCTACACCTTC.

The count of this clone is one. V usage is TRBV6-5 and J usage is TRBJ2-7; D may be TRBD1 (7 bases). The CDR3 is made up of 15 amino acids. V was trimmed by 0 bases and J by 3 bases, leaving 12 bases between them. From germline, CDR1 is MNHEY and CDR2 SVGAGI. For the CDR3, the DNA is TGTGCCAGCAGTTACTCGCAGGGGGGCAACTACGAGCAGTACTTC. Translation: CASSYSQGGNYEQYF.

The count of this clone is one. The CDR3 sequence: CAGLGDVENIQYF. CDR3 nucleotides: TGTGCCGGCCTAGGGGACGTTGAAAACATTCAGTACTTC. The chain couples TRBV6-6 to TRBJ2-4; D could derive from TRBD1 or TRBD2 (5 bases each). The CDR3 extends over 13 amino acids. Germline CDR1 is MNHNY and CDR2 is SVGAGI (reference sequence). Between the trimmed V and J ends, which lost 11 bases and 5 bases, there was a span of 16 bases.

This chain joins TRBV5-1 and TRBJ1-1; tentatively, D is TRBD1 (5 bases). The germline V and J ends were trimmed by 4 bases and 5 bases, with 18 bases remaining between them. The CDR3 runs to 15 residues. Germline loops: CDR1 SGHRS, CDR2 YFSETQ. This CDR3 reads CASSGGTEWVTEAFF. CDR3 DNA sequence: TGCGCCAGCAGCGGCGGGACGGAGTGGGTGACTGAAGCTTTCTTT.

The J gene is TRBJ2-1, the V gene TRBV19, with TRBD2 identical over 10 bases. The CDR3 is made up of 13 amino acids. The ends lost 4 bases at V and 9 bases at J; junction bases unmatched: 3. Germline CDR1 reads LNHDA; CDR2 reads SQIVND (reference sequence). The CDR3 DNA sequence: TGTGCCAGTAGTAAGACTAGCGGGTCTGAGCAGTTCTTC. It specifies CASSKTSGSEQFF.

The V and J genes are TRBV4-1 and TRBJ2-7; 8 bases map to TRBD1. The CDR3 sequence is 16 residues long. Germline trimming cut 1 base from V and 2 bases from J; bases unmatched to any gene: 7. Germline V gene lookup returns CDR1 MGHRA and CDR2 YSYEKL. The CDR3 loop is CASSQGWTGNPYEQYF. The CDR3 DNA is TGCGCCAGCAGCCAAGGATGGACAGGGAACCCCTACGAGCAGTACTTC.

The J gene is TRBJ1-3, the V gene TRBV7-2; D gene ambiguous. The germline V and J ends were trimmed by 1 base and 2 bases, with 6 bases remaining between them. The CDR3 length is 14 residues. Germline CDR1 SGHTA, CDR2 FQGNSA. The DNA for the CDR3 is TGTGCCAGCAGCTTAGGCAGAACTGGAAACACCATATATTTT. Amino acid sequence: CASSLGRTGNTIYF. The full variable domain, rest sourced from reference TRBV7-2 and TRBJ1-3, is GAGVSQSPSNKVTEKGKDVELRCDPISGHTALYWYRQSLGQGLEFLIYFQGNSAPDKSGLPSDRFSAERTGGSVSTLTIQRTQQEDSAVYLCASSLGRTGNTIYFGEGSWLTVV.

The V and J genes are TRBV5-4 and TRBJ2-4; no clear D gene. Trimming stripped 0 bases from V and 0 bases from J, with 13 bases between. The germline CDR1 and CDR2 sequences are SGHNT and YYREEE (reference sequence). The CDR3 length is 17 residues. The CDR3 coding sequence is TGTGCCAGCAGCTTGGTCCAGCTGCCATCAGCCAAAAACATTCAGTACTTC. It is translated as CASSLVQLPSAKNIQYF. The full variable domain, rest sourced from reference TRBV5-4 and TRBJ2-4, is ETGVTQSPTHLIKTRGQQVTLRCSSQSGHNTVSWYQQALGQGPQFIFQYYREEENGRGNFPPRFSGLQFPNYSSELNVNALELDDSALYLCASSLVQLPSAKNIQYFGAGTRLSVL.

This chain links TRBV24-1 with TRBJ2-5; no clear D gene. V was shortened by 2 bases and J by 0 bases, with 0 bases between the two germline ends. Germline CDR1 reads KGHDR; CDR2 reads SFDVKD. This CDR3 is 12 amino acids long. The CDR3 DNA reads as TGTGCCACCAGTGATTACCAAGAGACCCAGTACTTC. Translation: CATSDYQETQYF.

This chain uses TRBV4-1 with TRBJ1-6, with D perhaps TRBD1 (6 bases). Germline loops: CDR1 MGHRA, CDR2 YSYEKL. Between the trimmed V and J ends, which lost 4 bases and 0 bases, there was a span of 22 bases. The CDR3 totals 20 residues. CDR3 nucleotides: TGCGCCAGCAGCCTAACTGGAATGGGGGGGCCGAGCTCCTATAATTCACCCCTCCACTTT. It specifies CASSLTGMGGPSSYNSPLHF.

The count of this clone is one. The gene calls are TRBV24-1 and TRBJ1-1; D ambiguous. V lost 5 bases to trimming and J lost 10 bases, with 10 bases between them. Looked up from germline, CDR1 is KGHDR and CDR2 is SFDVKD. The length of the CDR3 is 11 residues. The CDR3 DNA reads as TGTGCCACCAGTGTCGGACGGCGAGCTTTCTTT. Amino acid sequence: CATSVGRRAFF.

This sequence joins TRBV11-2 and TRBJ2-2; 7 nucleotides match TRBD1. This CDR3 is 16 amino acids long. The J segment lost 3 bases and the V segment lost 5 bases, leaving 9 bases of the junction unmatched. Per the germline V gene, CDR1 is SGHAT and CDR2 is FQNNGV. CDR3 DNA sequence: TGTGCCAGCAGCAAGGGCGGACAGGCGGACACCGGGGAGCTGTTTTTT. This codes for CASSKGGQADTGELFF.

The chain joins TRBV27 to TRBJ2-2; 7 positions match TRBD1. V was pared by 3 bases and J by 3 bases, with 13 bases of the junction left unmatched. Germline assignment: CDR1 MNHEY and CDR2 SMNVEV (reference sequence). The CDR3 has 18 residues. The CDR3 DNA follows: TGTGCCAGCAGTTTTCGAGACAGGGAACCCTGGGACACCGGGGAGCTGTTTTTT. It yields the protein CASSFRDREPWDTGELFF.

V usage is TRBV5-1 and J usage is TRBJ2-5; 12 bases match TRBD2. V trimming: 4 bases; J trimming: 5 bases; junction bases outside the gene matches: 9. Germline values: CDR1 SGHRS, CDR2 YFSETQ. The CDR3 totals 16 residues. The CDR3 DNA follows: TGCGCCAGCAGCGTTGCTAGCGGGGGGGCAGGGGAGACCCAGTACTTC. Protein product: CASSVASGGAGETQYF. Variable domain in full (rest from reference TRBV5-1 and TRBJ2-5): KAGVTQTPRYLIKTRGQQVTLSCSPISGHRSVSWYQQTPGQGLQFLFEYFSETQRNKGNFPGRFSGRQFSNSRSEMNVSTLELGDSALYLCASSVASGGAGETQYFGPGTRLLVL.

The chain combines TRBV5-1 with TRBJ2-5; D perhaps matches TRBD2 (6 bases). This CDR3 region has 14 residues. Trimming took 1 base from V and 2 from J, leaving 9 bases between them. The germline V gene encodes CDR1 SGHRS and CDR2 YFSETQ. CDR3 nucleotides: TGCGCCAGCAGCTTGAGCGGGTTTCAAGAGACCCAGTACTTC. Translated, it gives CASSLSGFQETQYF.

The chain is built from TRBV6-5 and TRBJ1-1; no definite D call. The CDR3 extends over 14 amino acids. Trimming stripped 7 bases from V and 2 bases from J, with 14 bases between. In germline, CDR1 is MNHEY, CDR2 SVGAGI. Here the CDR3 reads CASILKATNTEAFF. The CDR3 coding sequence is TGTGCCAGCATTCTAAAGGCTACCAACACTGAAGCTTTCTTT.

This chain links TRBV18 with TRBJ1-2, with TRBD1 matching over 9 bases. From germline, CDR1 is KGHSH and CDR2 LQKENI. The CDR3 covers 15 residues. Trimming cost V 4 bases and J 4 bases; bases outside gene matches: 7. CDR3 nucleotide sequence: TGTGCCAGCTCACTATTGAGGACAGGGGCCTATGGCTACACCTTC. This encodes CASSLLRTGAYGYTF.

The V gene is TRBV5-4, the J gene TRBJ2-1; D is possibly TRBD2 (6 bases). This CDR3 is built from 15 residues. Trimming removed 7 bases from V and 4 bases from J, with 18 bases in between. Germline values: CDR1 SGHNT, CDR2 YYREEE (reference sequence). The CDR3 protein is CASRNAGRKYNEQFF. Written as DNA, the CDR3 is TGTGCCAGCCGCAACGCGGGACGGAAGTACAATGAGCAGTTCTTC.

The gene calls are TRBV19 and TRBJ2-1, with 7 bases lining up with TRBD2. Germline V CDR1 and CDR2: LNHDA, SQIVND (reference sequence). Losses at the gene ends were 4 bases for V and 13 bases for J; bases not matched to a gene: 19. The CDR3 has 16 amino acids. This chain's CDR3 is CASSTAGGMAGDLQFF. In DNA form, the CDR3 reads TGTGCCAGTAGTACCGCCGGGGGGATGGCGGGGGACCTACAGTTCTTC. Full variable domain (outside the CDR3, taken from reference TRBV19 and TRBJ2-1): DGGITQSPKYLFRKEGQNVTLSCEQNLNHDAMYWYRQDPGQGLRLIYYSQIVNDFQKGDIAEGYSVSREKKESFPLTVTSAQKNPTAFYLCASSTAGGMAGDLQFFGPGTRLTVL.

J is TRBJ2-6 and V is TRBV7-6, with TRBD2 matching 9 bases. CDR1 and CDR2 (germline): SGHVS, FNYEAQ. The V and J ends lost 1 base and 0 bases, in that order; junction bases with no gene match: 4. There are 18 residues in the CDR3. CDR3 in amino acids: CASSLVISGSSGANVLTF. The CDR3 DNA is TGTGCCAGCAGCTTAGTAATTAGCGGGAGCTCTGGGGCCAACGTCCTGACTTTC.

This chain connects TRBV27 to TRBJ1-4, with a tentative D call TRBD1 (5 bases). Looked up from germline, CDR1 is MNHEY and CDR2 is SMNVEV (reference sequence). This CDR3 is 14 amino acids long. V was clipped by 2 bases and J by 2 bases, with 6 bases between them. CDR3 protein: CASSLRGTNEKLFF. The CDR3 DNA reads TGTGCCAGCAGTTTACGGGGGACTAATGAAAAACTGTTTTTT.

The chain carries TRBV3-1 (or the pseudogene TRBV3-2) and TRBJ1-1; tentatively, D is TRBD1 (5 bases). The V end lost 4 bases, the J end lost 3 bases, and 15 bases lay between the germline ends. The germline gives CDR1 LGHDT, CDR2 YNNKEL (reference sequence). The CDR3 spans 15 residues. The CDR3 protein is CASSLGQGGYTEAFF. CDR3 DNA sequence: TGTGCCAGCAGCCTAGGGCAGGGCGGGTACACTGAAGCTTTCTTT.

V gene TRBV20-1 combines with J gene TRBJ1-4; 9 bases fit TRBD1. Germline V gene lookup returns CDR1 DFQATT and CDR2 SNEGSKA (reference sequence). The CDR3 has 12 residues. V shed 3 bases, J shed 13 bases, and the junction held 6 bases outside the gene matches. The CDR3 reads CSASGMTGGLFF. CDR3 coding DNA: TGCAGTGCTAGTGGAATGACAGGGGGACTGTTTTTT.

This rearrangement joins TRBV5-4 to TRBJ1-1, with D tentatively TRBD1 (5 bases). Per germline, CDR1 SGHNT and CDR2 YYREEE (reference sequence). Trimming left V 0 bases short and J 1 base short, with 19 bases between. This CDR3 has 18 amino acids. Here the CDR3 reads CASSLVGGDQGKNTEAFF. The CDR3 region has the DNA TGTGCCAGCAGCTTGGTAGGTGGGGACCAAGGAAAGAACACTGAAGCTTTCTTT.

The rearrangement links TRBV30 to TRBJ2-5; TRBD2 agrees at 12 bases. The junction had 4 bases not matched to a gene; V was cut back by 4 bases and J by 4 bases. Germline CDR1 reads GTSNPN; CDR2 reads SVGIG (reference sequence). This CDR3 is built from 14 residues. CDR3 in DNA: TGTGCCTGGACCCTAGCGGGAGGGCCAGAGACCCAGTACTTC. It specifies CAWTLAGGPETQYF.